Below, one T cell receptor beta chain is given with its context. No cognate antigen has been identified for it. No base-level quality is on record; no much larger clone is a single base apart. Collaborating institutions collected whole blood in K2EDTA tubes following their own protocols. For TCRbeta analysis, collaborators shipped samples as frozen whole blood, isolated PBMCs, or DNA extracted from either of those sample types. In the germline V gene, CDR1 corresponds to MRHNA and CDR2 to SNTAGT. The cysteine opens and the phenylalanine closes a CDR3 of 15 amino acids. Only the CDR3 DNA stays, 45 bases, in frame from base 1. V is reduced by 8 bases and J by 2 bases, leaving a spacing of 17 bases between them. TCRbeta CDR3 regions were amplified from genomic DNA by means of the immunoSEQ Assay, a bias-controlled multiplex PCR. The study's own analysis went as follows. The number of nucleated cells in each sample was estimated by amplification of reference gene primers within the assay. To quantify the absolute abundance of each unique TCRbeta CDR3 rearrangement, sequence reads were collapsed and filtered. For each sample, productive Simpson clonality was calculated as the square root of Simpson's diversity index over productive rearrangements. Not all clones reach the TCRdb copy of this immuneACCESS table, which keeps in-frame sequences only. Checked studies attribute under half of the gap to unresolved V genes and leave the rest unexplained. D and trimming were read from the DNA, whereas the V and J calls and clone size are those reported in that table. In all, the sample holds about 58,000 clones, and roughly 90% of those were seen once. Jointly, the top ten make up roughly an eighth of the sample.

This entry belongs to a study of blood T cell repertoires in COVID-19 (dated by TCRdb to 2019 to 2021). At the level of the whole study: The collaborator samples originated in the United States, Italy and Spain and spanned the acute and convalescent phases of COVID-19. Deeply sampled blood TCRbeta repertoires from subjects exposed to, actively infected with, or recovered from COVID-19 were included in the dataset. Samples were obtained from the ongoing ImmuneRACE study (first 160 participants) and from over a thousand subjects provided by 6 global collaborators. The material from the prospective study consisted of cDNA or gDNA derived from T cells, B-cell-depleted T cells, or PBMCs. Where available, HLA class I and class II types were obtained from metadata supplied by the sample provider rather than from assay-based typing. A de-identified subject ID, COVID-19 status, age in years and sex were almost always included in the sample metadata. The repertoires were released in a freely available public database intended as a resource for research on the immune response to SARS-CoV-2.

Results the study describes overall, beyond this receptor: The quantity of clinical and demographic metadata differed by source and by participant and was supplied without curation.

The V gene is TRBV6-4 and the J gene is TRBJ2-3; TRBD2 might be the D gene, on 6 matching bases. Sequencing input: peripheral blood. The TCR sequence derives from an older woman with active COVID-19. The CDR3 reads as follows: CASSPGTLNTDTQYF. The DNA sequence reads TGTGCCAGCTCCCCCGGGACTTTAAACACAGATACGCAGTATTTT.